Below, one TCR beta chain is given with its context. Which antigen it targets is not known. It has no much larger one-base neighbor in the sample; base qualities were not kept. The source of the sample is a study of blood T cell repertoires in COVID-19 (dated by TCRdb to between 2020 and 2021). Context from the whole study: Samples from collaborators originated in the United States, Italy and Spain and spanned both the acute and convalescent phases of COVID-19. The material from the prospective study consisted of cDNA or gDNA derived from T cells, B-cell-depleted T cells, or PBMCs. The dataset comprised deeply sampled blood TCRbeta repertoires from subjects exposed to, actively infected with, or recovered from COVID-19. The repertoires were released in a freely available public database intended as a resource for research on the immune response to SARS-CoV-2. Samples were obtained from the ongoing ImmuneRACE study (first 160 participants) and from over a thousand subjects provided by 6 global collaborators. Nearly every sample came with metadata listing a de-identified subject ID, COVID-19 status, age in years and sex. Where available, HLA class I and class II types were taken from metadata supplied by the sample provider and were not determined by assay-based typing.

The immunoSEQ Assay, a bias-controlled multiplex PCR, was used to amplify TCRbeta CDR3 regions from genomic DNA. The authors' pipeline ran thus. Nucleated cell counts per sample were estimated from amplification of reference gene primers within the assay. Sequence reads were collapsed and filtered to measure the absolute abundance of every unique TCRbeta CDR3 rearrangement. For each sample, productive Simpson clonality was calculated as the square root of Simpson's diversity index across productive rearrangements. The source is immuneACCESS, and TCRdb retained only in-frame sequences with V and J called. Part of the clones is not carried over; for the studies checked, unresolved V genes explain less than half of this, and the remainder is unexplained. V, J and clone size reflect that table, while D and trimming were determined from the DNA. A total of 150,000 to 200,000 clones appear in this sample, around nine tenths of them only once. Of the sample, around 13% is held by the ten largest clones.

At one collaborating source in Seattle, patients were enrolled during active infection and were followed longitudinally through the course of disease. The collaborating institutions used their own protocols to collect whole blood in K2EDTA tubes. For TCRbeta analysis, collaborator samples were shipped as frozen whole blood, as isolated PBMCs, or as DNA extracted from either sample type. Paper-wide results and their limitations: The amount of clinical and demographic metadata varied by source and participant and was provided uncurated.

The TCR sequence derives from a woman between 70 and 85 years old with COVID-19, enrolled during active disease. What was sequenced was peripheral blood.

The CDR3 region has the sequence CASSLSHRGAEAFF. The nucleotide sequence reads as follows: TGTGCCAGCAGTTTAAGCCACAGGGGGGCTGAAGCTTTCTTT. In this chain, TRBV27 is recombined with TRBJ1-1; TRBD1 fits 8 bases in the junction. Trimming leaves V shorter by 2 bases and J shorter by 6 bases, with the junction holding 5 bases beyond the gene matches. The germline V gene (reference sequence) sets CDR1 to MNHEY and CDR2 to SMNVEV. The CDR3 runs 14 amino acids, cysteine and phenylalanine included. This entry keeps only the CDR3 DNA: 42 bases, framed from base 1.